This section outlines one TCR beta chain sequence together with its context. The V gene's germline CDR1 is SGHTA and CDR2 FQGNSA. The CDR3 length is 13 residues. The J segment lost 4 bases and the V segment lost 5 bases, leaving 3 bases of the junction unmatched. In the authors' methods: It was from reference gene primer amplification that nucleated cell counts were estimated. Profiled with immunoSEQ multiplex PCR; TCRdb holds only in-frame clones, not every one. The D gene and trimming were derived from the DNA, and the V and J assignments and clone size from that table. The repertoire holds 150,000 or so clones, roughly 82% seen once, with about 15% in the top ten. This sample was included in a study of blood T cell repertoires in COVID-19. Background on the study: Donors in the United States, Italy and Spain gave samples during acute or convalescent COVID-19. T cells, B-cell-depleted T cells, or PBMCs provided the cDNA or gDNA that served as material.

The gene calls are TRBV7-2 and TRBJ1-2; 8 nucleotides match TRBD1. Sequencing was performed on peripheral blood. The source is a human donor with acute or convalescent COVID-19. The donor label of this sample is uncertain. CDR3 residues: CASSPDRGYGYTF. CDR3 nucleotide sequence: TGTGCCAGCAGCCCTGACAGGGGCTATGGCTACACCTTC.